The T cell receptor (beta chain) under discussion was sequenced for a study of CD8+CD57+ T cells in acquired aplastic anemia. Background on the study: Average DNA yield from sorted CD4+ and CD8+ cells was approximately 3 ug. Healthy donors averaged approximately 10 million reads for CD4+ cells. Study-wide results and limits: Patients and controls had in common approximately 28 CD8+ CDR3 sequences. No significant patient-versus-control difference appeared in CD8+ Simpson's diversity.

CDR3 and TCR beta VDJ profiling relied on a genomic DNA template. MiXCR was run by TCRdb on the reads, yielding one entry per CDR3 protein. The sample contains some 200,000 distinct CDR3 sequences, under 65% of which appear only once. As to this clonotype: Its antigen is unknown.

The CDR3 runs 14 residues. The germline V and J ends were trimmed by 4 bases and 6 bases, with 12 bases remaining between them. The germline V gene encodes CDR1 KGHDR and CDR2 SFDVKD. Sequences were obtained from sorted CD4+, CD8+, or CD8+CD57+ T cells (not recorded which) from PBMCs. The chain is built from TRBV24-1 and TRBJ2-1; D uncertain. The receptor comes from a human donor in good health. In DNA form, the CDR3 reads TGTGCCACCAGTGACGATAGAAAACTCAATGAGCAGTTCTTC. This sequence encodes CATSDDRKLNEQFF.